These 20 T cell receptor beta chains originate from one sample sequenced in a study of OX40 agonist ivuxolimab in advanced cancers. Clones were sequenced by immunoSEQ multiplex PCR, and TCRdb holds only the in-frame ones, with some missing. The data contain tens of thousands of clones, about four fifths of them singletons. Sequences were derived from CD4+ or CD8+ T cells sorted from blood, sampled in a trial of the OX40 agonist ivuxolimab. These receptors all come from an adult with an advanced solid tumor such as melanoma, head and neck, liver or kidney cancer.

The chain recombines TRBV4-3 with TRBJ1-1; D is undetermined. V was pared by 0 bases and J by 9 bases, with 14 bases between. The germline V gene encodes CDR1 LGHNA and CDR2 YSLEER. The CDR3 consists of 14 residues. The CDR3 nucleotides are TGCGCCAGCAGCCAAGAATCCTGGACTTCTAAAGCTTTCTTT. Residues: CASSQESWTSKAFF.

V gene TRBV5-4 combines with J gene TRBJ2-1; perhaps TRBD2 as D (7 bases). The V end lost 2 bases, the J end lost 4 bases, and 13 bases lay between the germline ends. The germline CDR1 and CDR2 sequences are SGHNT and YYREEE (reference sequence). CDR3 length equals 15 residues. The CDR3 region is CASSFSRGAYNEQFF. The CDR3 DNA is TGTGCCAGCAGCTTCTCACGGGGGGCGTACAATGAGCAGTTCTTC. The full variable domain, completed using reference TRBV5-4 and TRBJ2-1, is ETGVTQSPTHLIKTRGQQVTLRCSSQSGHNTVSWYQQALGQGPQFIFQYYREEENGRGNFPPRFSGLQFPNYSSELNVNALELDDSALYLCASSFSRGAYNEQFFGPGTRLTVL.

The chain links TRBV7-8 to TRBJ1-1; no clear D gene. Germline CDR1 SGHVS, CDR2 FQNEAQ. Trimming pared 5 bases from V and 11 bases from J, leaving 21 bases between. The CDR3 loop spans 14 amino acids. The CDR3 protein is CASSPNSDYSEAFF. The CDR3 bases are TGTGCCAGCAGCCCGAATTCTGATTATTCGGAGGCTTTCTTT. The full variable domain, its missing parts supplied by reference TRBV7-8 and TRBJ1-1, is GAGVSQSPRYKVAKRGQDVALRCDPISGHVSLFWYQQALGQGPEFLTYFQNEAQLDKSGLPSDRFFAERPEGSVSTLKIQRTQQEDSAVYLCASSPNSDYSEAFFGQGTRLTVV.

This sequence joins TRBV7-2 and TRBJ2-3, with 7 nucleotides matching TRBD1. V gave up 5 bases and J gave up 7 bases; unmatched junction bases: 9. CDR3 size: 14 residues. CDR1 SGHTA and CDR2 FQGNSA come from the germline V gene. The CDR3 loop reads CASSLQGRENTQYF. The CDR3 bases are TGTGCCAGCAGCCTACAGGGGAGAGAAAATACGCAGTATTTT. The variable domain in full, completed from reference TRBV7-2 and TRBJ2-3, reads GAGVSQSPSNKVTEKGKDVELRCDPISGHTALYWYRQSLGQGLEFLIYFQGNSAPDKSGLPSDRFSAERTGGSVSTLTIQRTQQEDSAVYLCASSLQGRENTQYFGPGTRLTVL.

This chain joins TRBV11-3 and TRBJ2-3; a weak D match, TRBD2 (5 bases). The CDR3 consists of 14 residues. Germline CDR1 and CDR2: SGHNT and YENEEA. The germline V and J ends were trimmed by 2 bases and 7 bases, with 13 bases remaining between them. DNA for the CDR3: TGTGCCAGCAGCTTAACGGCTAGCTCGAATACGCAGTATTTT. It encodes CASSLTASSNTQYF.

The chain couples TRBV6-1 to TRBJ1-1; D is uncertain. The CDR3 runs to 12 residues. Germline V gene sequence: CDR1 MNHNS, CDR2 SASEGT. V lost 8 bases and J 7 bases, leaving 14 bases between the germline ends. As DNA, the CDR3 is TGTGCCAGCGGGCTACGGGCGCATGAAGCTTTCTTT. Translated: CASGLRAHEAFF.

This clone turned up a few times. This chain connects TRBV7-3 to TRBJ1-1, with a weak D call TRBD1 (6 bases). The CDR3 totals 13 residues. The germline V and J ends were trimmed by 5 bases and 5 bases, with 12 bases remaining between them. Germline V CDR1 and CDR2: SGHTA, FQGTGA. This chain's CDR3 is CASSNNRETEAFF. The DNA for the CDR3 is TGTGCCAGCAGCAATAACAGGGAAACTGAAGCTTTCTTT.

The chain combines TRBV27 with TRBJ1-2, with D possibly matching TRBD1 (6 bases). The CDR3 has 13 amino acids. Deletions cut 6 bases from V and 5 bases from J, with 13 bases between. Per the germline V gene, CDR1 is MNHEY and CDR2 is SMNVEV (reference sequence). CDR3 coding DNA: TGTGCCAGCAGCAGTCAGGGGTTTTATGGCTACACCTTC. Protein sequence: CASSSQGFYGYTF.

V is TRBV29-1 and J is TRBJ1-3, with a weak D call TRBD1 (6 bases). Germline lookup yields CDR1 SQVTM and CDR2 ANQGSEA. The CDR3 extends over 17 amino acids. V lost 0 bases and J 4 bases, leaving 19 bases between the germline ends. CDR3 sequence: CSVEDRGDRSTGNTIYF. CDR3 sequence (DNA): TGCAGCGTTGAAGATCGGGGCGACAGGAGCACCGGAAACACCATATATTTT.

The gene calls are TRBV7-9 and TRBJ1-1; no clear D gene. The germline V gene encodes CDR1 SEHNR and CDR2 FQNEAQ (reference sequence). With 3 bases removed from V and 2 bases from J, the gap between germline ends came to 10 bases. This CDR3 spans 14 amino acids. The CDR3 bases are TGTGCCAGCAGCTTGGCACTCGCAAACACTGAAGCTTTCTTT. Amino acid sequence: CASSLALANTEAFF. The entire variable domain, with the rest obtained from reference TRBV7-9 and TRBJ1-1, is as follows: DTGVSQNPRHKITKRGQNVTFRCDPISEHNRLYWYRQTLGQGPEFLTYFQNEAQLEKSRLLSDRFSAERPKGSFSTLEIQRTEQGDSAMYLCASSLALANTEAFFGQGTRLTVV.

This chain links TRBV6-1 with TRBJ2-6, with unresolved D. V dropped 5 bases and J dropped 4 bases, with 12 bases sitting between them. The V gene's germline CDR1 is MNHNS and CDR2 SASEGT. This CDR3 spans 15 amino acids. The CDR3 bases are TGTGCCAGCAGTCTCCCTGTGGGGGGGGCCAACGTCCTGACTTTC. Translating gives CASSLPVGGANVLTF.

A single count supports this clone. The chain couples TRBV9 to TRBJ2-3, with TRBD2 as a possible D gene (6 bases). The length of the CDR3 is 13 residues. Germline V gene data show CDR1 as SGDLS and CDR2 as YYNGEE. V dropped 4 bases and J dropped 7 bases, with 13 bases sitting between them. The DNA of the CDR3 is TGTGCCAGCAGCCCTCAGGGAGGTAATACGCAGTATTTT. It translates to CASSPQGGNTQYF.

This chain connects TRBV7-2 to TRBJ1-2, with D maybe TRBD1 (5 bases). The ends were cut back, 3 bases at V and 4 bases at J, with 15 bases in the middle. This CDR3 spans 15 amino acids. Germline V gene sequence: CDR1 SGHTA, CDR2 FQGNSA. DNA for the CDR3: TGTGCCAGCAGCTTCCCCGGGACGGACCTCTATGGCTACACCTTC. It is translated as CASSFPGTDLYGYTF.

This clone was found once. Other nucleotide sequences in the sample specify the same CDR3. The rearrangement links TRBV11-3 to TRBJ2-2; maybe TRBD1 (5 bases). The germline CDR1 and CDR2 sequences are SGHNT and YENEEA. The CDR3 extends over 15 amino acids. V gave up 0 bases and J gave up 4 bases, with 9 bases separating them. CDR3 sequence reads: CASSLDGRVTGELFF. For the CDR3, the DNA is TGTGCCAGCAGCTTAGATGGCAGGGTCACCGGGGAGCTGTTTTTT.

The chain recombines TRBV4-2 with TRBJ1-1; no reliable D call. Trimming removed 0 bases at V and 0 bases at J, with 11 bases between. This CDR3 comprises 16 residues. Germline-derived CDR1 and CDR2 are LGHNA and YNFKEQ. The chain's CDR3 is CASSQEMAWVNTEAFF. CDR3 in DNA: TGTGCCAGCAGCCAAGAAATGGCGTGGGTGAACACTGAAGCTTTCTTT.

The chain joins TRBV11-2 to TRBJ2-1, with 9 nucleotides matching TRBD2. Trimming at V came to 4 bases and at J to 0 bases, leaving 7 bases not matched to a gene. Germline V gene sequence: CDR1 SGHAT, CDR2 FQNNGV. CDR3 size: 17 residues. CDR3 bases: TGTGCCAGCAGCTCAGCTAGCGGGGAAAGCTCCTACAATGAGCAGTTCTTC. Translation: CASSSASGESSYNEQFF.

This clone was seen a single time. The rearrangement uses TRBV6-5 and TRBJ1-1; no firm D call. Germline values: CDR1 MNHEY, CDR2 SVGAGI. This CDR3 contains 13 residues. V was shortened by 2 bases and J by 0 bases, with 4 bases between the two germline ends. The CDR3 spells CASSYTVNTEAFF. The CDR3 DNA reads as TGTGCCAGCAGTTACACAGTGAACACTGAAGCTTTCTTT.

The V call is TRBV9, the J call TRBJ1-3; D is perhaps TRBD1 (5 bases). This CDR3 spans 16 amino acids. V was clipped by 6 bases and J by 2 bases, with 18 bases between them. Germline CDR1 is SGDLS and CDR2 is YYNGEE. This CDR3 reads CASNSFPGKAGNTIYF. The CDR3 DNA is TGTGCCAGCAACTCCTTTCCAGGGAAGGCTGGAAACACCATATATTTT.

The rearrangement joins TRBV18 to TRBJ1-3, with a weak D call TRBD1 (5 bases). The CDR3 runs to 16 residues. V was cut by 3 bases and J by 0 bases, with 12 bases left in between. Germline V gene sequence: CDR1 KGHSH, CDR2 LQKENI. CDR3 in DNA: TGTGCCAGCTCACCCGACAGCACTCCCTCTGGAAACACCATATATTTT. This gives the protein CASSPDSTPSGNTIYF.

The V gene is TRBV27, the J gene TRBJ2-2, with a possible D match to TRBD1 (5 bases). Germline V lookup: CDR1 MNHEY, CDR2 SMNVEV (reference sequence). This CDR3 is 16 amino acids long. Deletions cut 6 bases from V and 0 bases from J, with 14 bases between. CDR3 sequence (DNA): TGTGCCAGCAGCCGTTCGACAGAGTCGAACACCGGGGAGCTGTTTTTT. This translates into CASSRSTESNTGELFF.